A single sample is the source of the 8 T cell receptor beta chains below, sequenced in a study of T cell responses to AZD1222 COVID-19 vaccine. The assay was immunoSEQ multiplex PCR, and TCRdb's table has in-frame clones only and misses some. The sample includes 180,000 or so clones, about 93% of them seen just once. The sequencing here drew on peripheral blood, taken on day 0 of AZD1222 vaccination. The receptors stem from an adult in good health.

V gene TRBV18 combines with J gene TRBJ1-1; no clear D gene. The CDR3 has 13 amino acids. V was trimmed by 4 bases and J by 10 bases, leaving 16 bases between them. Looked up from germline, CDR1 is KGHSH and CDR2 is LQKENI. In DNA form, the CDR3 reads TGTGCCAGCTCACGGTCGGGGTGGGAGGGAGCTTTCTTT. Protein: CASSRSGWEGAFF.

V usage is TRBV28 and J usage is TRBJ1-6, with D possibly matching TRBD1 (6 bases). This CDR3 is 14 amino acids long. The germline V gene encodes CDR1 MDHEN and CDR2 SYDVKM. V shed 7 bases and J shed 4 bases, with 11 bases lying between them. CDR3 loop: CASNAGDYNSPLHF. DNA for the CDR3: TGTGCCAGCAATGCAGGGGATTATAATTCACCCCTCCACTTT.

The rearrangement links TRBV30 to TRBJ2-2; 10 bases match TRBD2. Germline CDR1 reads GTSNPN; CDR2 reads SVGIG (reference sequence). Trimming took 8 bases from V and 6 from J; bases not matched to a gene: 3. The length of the CDR3 is 12 residues. CDR3 coding DNA: TGTGCCGGAGGACTAGCGGCCGGGGAGCTGTTTTTT. Its translation: CAGGLAAGELFF.

The gene calls are TRBV3-1 (or the pseudogene TRBV3-2) and TRBJ2-7, with D uncertain. The length of the CDR3 is 12 residues. V lost 2 bases, J lost 2 bases, and 4 bases lay in between. Germline V gene sequence: CDR1 LGHDT, CDR2 YNNKEL (reference sequence). The CDR3 spells CASSQFTYEQYF. The CDR3 region has the DNA TGTGCCAGCAGCCAATTTACCTACGAGCAGTACTTC.

This chain connects TRBV28 to TRBJ1-6; TRBD1 matches 9 bases. The trim removed 6 bases at V and 6 bases at J, leaving 9 bases unmatched. This CDR3 is 16 amino acids long. Germline assignment: CDR1 MDHEN and CDR2 SYDVKM. CDR3 coding DNA: TGTGCCAGCAGCCCCCCGGGACAGGGTACTAATTCACCCCTCCACTTT. Translated: CASSPPGQGTNSPLHF.

This clone was seen once. The V call is TRBV18, the J call TRBJ2-3; 11 bases fit TRBD2. The junction had 13 bases not matched to a gene; V was cut back by 5 bases and J by 6 bases. The CDR3 loop spans 17 amino acids. Germline V gene lookup returns CDR1 KGHSH and CDR2 LQKENI. The CDR3 protein is CASSTQGLTSGMDTQYF. CDR3 DNA sequence: TGTGCCAGCTCAACCCAGGGTCTGACTAGCGGGATGGATACGCAGTATTTT.

V and J are TRBV12-3 or TRBV12-4 and TRBJ1-2; no clear D gene. The ends were cut back, 7 bases at V and 4 bases at J, with 13 bases in the middle. The CDR3 contains 13 residues. CDR3 DNA sequence: TGTGCCAGCAAGAATACGGCTAGCTATGGCTACACCTTC. Translating gives CASKNTASYGYTF.

The rearrangement joins TRBV4-1 to TRBJ2-7, with 9 bases lining up with TRBD2. This CDR3 spans 15 amino acids. Germline values: CDR1 MGHRA, CDR2 YSYEKL. The V segment lost 4 bases and the J segment 0 bases; nucleotides outside the gene matches: 4. The DNA of the CDR3 is TGCGCCAGCAGCCGAGATAGCGGGAGCTCCTACGAGCAGTACTTC. Its protein is CASSRDSGSSYEQYF.